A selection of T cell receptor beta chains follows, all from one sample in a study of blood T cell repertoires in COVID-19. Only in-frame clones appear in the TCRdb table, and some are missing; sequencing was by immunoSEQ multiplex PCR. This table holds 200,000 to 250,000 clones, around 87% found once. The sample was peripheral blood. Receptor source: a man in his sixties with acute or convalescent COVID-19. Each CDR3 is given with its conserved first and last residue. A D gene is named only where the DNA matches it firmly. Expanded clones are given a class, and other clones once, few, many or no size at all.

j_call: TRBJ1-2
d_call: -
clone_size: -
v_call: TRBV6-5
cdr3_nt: TGTGCCAGCAGGATGGAACAGGGAAGAAGTGAAGGCTACACCTTC
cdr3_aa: CASRMEQGRSEGYTF

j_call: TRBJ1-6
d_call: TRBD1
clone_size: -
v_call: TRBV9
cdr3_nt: TGTGCCAGCAGCGCACAGGGGGCCGGTAATTCACCCCTCCACTTT
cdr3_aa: CASSAQGAGNSPLHF

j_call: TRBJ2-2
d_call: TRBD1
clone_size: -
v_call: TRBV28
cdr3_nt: TGTGCCAGCAGAGTGACAGGGGGCGGCACCGGGGAGCTGTTTTTT
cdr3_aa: CASRVTGGGTGELFF

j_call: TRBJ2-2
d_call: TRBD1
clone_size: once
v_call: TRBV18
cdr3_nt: TGTGCCAGCTCACCACGGAGACAGGGATCAGGCACCGGGGAGCTGTTTTTT
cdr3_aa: CASSPRRQGSGTGELFF

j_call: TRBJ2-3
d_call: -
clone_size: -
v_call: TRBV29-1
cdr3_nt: TGCAGCGTTGTTAGACAGTTCACAGATACGCAGTATTTT
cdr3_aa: CSVVRQFTDTQYF

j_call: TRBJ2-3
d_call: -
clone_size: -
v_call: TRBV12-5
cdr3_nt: TGTGCTAGTGGTTTGGGACGGGAGACAGATACGCAGTATTTT
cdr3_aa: CASGLGRETDTQYF

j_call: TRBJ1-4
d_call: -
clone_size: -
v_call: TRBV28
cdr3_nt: TGTGCCAGCCTACGGGGGATGCGGACTAATGAAAAACTGTTTTTT
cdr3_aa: CASLRGMRTNEKLFF

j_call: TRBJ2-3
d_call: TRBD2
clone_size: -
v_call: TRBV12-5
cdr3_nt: TGTGCTAGTGCCCCGGGACTAGCGGGGGGCGCAGATACGCAGTATTTT
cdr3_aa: CASAPGLAGGADTQYF

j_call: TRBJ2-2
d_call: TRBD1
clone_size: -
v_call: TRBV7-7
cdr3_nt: TGTGCCAGCAGCTTCGACAGGGGGGTCGGGGAGCTGTTTTTT
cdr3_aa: CASSFDRGVGELFF

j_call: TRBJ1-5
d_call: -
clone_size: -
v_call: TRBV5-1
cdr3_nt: TGCGCCAGCAGCTTGGCCGGAGATTACGACGGTGGGCCCCAGCATTTT
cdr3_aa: CASSLAGDYDGGPQHF